The clone carrying this T cell receptor beta chain was detected many times. The entry originates in a study of CD8+CD57+ T cells in acquired aplastic anemia. At the level of the study: Sorted CD4+ and CD8+ cell DNA averaged around 3 ug.

The germline V gene encodes CDR1 SNHLY and CDR2 FYNNEI. This CDR3 contains 15 residues. Trimming took 4 bases from V and 7 from J; bases not matched to a gene: 9. The study profiled TCR beta VDJ and CDR3 using genomic DNA as template. Each CDR3 protein is one row after TCRdb ran MiXCR on the reads. The sample has some 280,000 distinct CDR3 sequences, 45% to 70% seen once. The clonotype comes from a human donor with severe aplastic anemia or a healthy control (not recorded which). The sequenced sample was sorted CD4+, CD8+, or CD8+CD57+ T cells (not recorded which) from PBMCs. The chain links TRBV2 to TRBJ2-3, with 9 positions matching TRBD2. The CDR3 spells CASSANGLAGNTQYF. DNA for the CDR3: TGTGCCAGCAGTGCAAACGGGCTAGCGGGAAATACGCAGTATTTT.